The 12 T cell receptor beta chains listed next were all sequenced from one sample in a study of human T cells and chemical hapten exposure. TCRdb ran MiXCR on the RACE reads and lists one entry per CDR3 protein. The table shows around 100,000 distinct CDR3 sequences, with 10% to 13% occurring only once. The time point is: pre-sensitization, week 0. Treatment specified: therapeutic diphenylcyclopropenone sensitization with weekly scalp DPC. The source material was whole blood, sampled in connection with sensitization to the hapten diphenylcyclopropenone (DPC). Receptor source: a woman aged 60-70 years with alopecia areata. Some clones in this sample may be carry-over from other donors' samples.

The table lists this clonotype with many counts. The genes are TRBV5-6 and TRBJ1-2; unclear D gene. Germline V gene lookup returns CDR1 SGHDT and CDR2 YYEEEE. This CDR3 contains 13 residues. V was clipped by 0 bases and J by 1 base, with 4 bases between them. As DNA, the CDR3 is TGTGCCAGCAGCTTGGGACTTAACTATGGCTACACCTTC. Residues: CASSLGLNYGYTF.

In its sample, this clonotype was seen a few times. The CDR3 nucleotides read TGTGCCAGCAGCGAGGGACAGGGCTCTGAAAAACTGTTTTTT. Translation: CASSEGQGSEKLFF. The chain has TRBV7-2 and TRBJ1-4; 9 nucleotides match TRBD1. CDR3 length: 14 residues. Germline V gene sequence: CDR1 SGHTA, CDR2 FQGNSA. J gave up 7 bases and V 5 bases, and 5 bases lay outside the gene matches. Filled out from reference TRBV7-2 and TRBJ1-4, the complete variable domain reads GAGVSQSPSNKVTEKGKDVELRCDPISGHTALYWYRQSLGQGLEFLIYFQGNSAPDKSGLPSDRFSAERTGGSVSTLTIQRTQQEDSAVYLCASSEGQGSEKLFFGSGTQLSVL.

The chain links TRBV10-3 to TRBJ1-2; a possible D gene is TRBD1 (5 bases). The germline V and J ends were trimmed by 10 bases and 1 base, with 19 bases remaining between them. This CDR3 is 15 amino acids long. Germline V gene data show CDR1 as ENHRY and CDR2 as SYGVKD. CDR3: CATLGGRGLNYGYTF. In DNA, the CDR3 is TGTGCCACGCTGGGAGGACGGGGCCTTAACTATGGCTACACCTTC.

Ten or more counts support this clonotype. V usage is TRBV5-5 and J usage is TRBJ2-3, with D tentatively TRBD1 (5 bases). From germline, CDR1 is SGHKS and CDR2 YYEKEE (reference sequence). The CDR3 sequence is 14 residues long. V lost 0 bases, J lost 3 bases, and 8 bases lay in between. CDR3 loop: CASSLGRATDTQYF. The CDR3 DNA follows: TGTGCCAGCAGCTTGGGCAGGGCAACAGATACGCAGTATTTT.

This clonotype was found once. CDR3 in amino acids: CASSLGPGQGRDPGYTF. For the CDR3, the DNA is TGTGCCAGCAGCTTAGGGCCGGGACAGGGACGGGACCCGGGCTACACCTTC. The V call is TRBV7-2, the J call TRBJ1-2, with 9 bases lining up with TRBD1. Unmatched junction bases numbered 14, after V lost 1 base and J lost 8 bases. Germline V lookup: CDR1 SGHTA, CDR2 FQGNSA. The CDR3 contains 17 residues.

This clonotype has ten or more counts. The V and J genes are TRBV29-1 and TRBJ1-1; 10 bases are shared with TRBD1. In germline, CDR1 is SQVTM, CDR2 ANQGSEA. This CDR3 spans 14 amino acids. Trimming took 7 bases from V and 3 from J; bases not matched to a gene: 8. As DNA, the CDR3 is TGCAGCGCCCTCAGACAGGGGGCGGACACTGAAGCTTTCTTT. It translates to CSALRQGADTEAFF.

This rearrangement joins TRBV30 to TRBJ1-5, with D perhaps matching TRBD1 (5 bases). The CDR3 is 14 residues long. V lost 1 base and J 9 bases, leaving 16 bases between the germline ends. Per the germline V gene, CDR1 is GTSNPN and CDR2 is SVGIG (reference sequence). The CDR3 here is CAWSAGTGFSPQHF. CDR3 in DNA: TGTGCCTGGAGTGCAGGGACCGGGTTTTCGCCCCAGCATTTT.

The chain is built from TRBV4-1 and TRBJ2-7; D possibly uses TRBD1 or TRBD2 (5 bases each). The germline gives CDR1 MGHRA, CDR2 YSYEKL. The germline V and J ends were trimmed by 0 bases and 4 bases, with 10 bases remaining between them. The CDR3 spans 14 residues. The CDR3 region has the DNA TGCGCCAGCAGCCAAGATGGGGGTAGGTACGAGCAGTACTTC. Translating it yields CASSQDGGRYEQYF.

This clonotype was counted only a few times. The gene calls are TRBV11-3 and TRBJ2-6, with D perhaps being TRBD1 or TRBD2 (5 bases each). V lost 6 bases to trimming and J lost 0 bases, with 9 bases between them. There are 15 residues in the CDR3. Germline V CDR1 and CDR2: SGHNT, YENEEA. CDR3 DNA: TGTGCCAGCAGTAGCGACAGCTCTGGGGCCAACGTCCTGACTTTC. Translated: CASSSDSSGANVLTF. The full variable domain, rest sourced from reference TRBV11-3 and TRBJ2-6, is EAGVVQSPRYKIIEKKQPVAFWCNPISGHNTLYWYLQNLGQGPELLIRYENEEAVDDSQLPKDRFSAERLKGVDSTLKIQPAELGDSAVYLCASSSDSSGANVLTFGAGSRLTVL.

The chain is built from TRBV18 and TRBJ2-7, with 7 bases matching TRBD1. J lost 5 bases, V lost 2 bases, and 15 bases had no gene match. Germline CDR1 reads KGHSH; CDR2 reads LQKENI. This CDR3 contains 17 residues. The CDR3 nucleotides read TGTGCCAGCTCACCAAATAACCCCCTTACAGGGGCCCACGAGCAGTACTTC. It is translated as CASSPNNPLTGAHEQYF.

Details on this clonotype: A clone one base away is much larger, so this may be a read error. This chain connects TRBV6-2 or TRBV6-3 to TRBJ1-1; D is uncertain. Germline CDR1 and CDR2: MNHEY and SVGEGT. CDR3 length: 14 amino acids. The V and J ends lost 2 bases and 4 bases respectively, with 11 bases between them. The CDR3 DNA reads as TGTGCCAGCAGTTACGTCGGGATGAGCACTGAAGCTTTCTTT. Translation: CASSYVGMSTEAFF.

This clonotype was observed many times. The CDR3 DNA follows: TGTGCCAGCAGCTTGGACAGGGAGAACACTGAAGCTTTCTTT. This codes for CASSLDRENTEAFF. This rearrangement joins TRBV13 to TRBJ1-1; 8 bases fit TRBD1. The germline V gene encodes CDR1 PRHDT and CDR2 FYEKMQ (reference sequence). The CDR3 has 14 amino acids. Losses at the gene ends were 3 bases for V and 1 base for J; bases not matched to a gene: 1. The full variable domain, rest sourced from reference TRBV13 and TRBJ1-1, is AAGVIQSPRHLIKEKRETATLKCYPIPRHDTVYWYQQGPGQDPQFLISFYEKMQSDKGSIPDRFSAQQFSDYHSELNMSSLELGDSALYFCASSLDRENTEAFFGQGTRLTVV.